This T cell receptor beta chain was recorded in a study of blood T cell repertoires in COVID-19 (dated by TCRdb to 2020 to 2021). A note on the overall study: The collaborator samples originated in the United States, Italy and Spain and spanned the acute and convalescent phases of COVID-19. The material from the prospective study consisted of cDNA or gDNA derived from T cells, B-cell-depleted T cells, or PBMCs. Deeply sampled blood TCRbeta repertoires from subjects exposed to, actively infected with, or recovered from COVID-19 were included in the dataset. The repertoires were made available in a free public database intended to serve as a resource for research on the immune response to SARS-CoV-2. Samples were obtained from the ongoing ImmuneRACE study (first 160 participants) and from over 1,000 subjects provided by 6 global collaborators. Sample metadata almost always included a de-identified subject ID, COVID-19 status, age in years and sex. HLA class I and class II types, where available, came from metadata supplied by the sample provider rather than from assay-based typing.

The collaborating institutions used their own protocols to collect whole blood in K2EDTA tubes. Collaborator samples were shipped for TCRbeta analysis as frozen whole blood, isolated PBMCs, or DNA extracted from either sample type. TCRbeta CDR3 regions were amplified from genomic DNA by means of the immunoSEQ Assay, a bias-controlled multiplex PCR. Turning to the authors' computational methods: The number of nucleated cells in each sample was estimated by amplification of reference gene primers within the assay. To quantify the absolute abundance of each unique TCRbeta CDR3 rearrangement, sequence reads were collapsed and filtered. Productive Simpson clonality was computed per sample as the square root of Simpson's diversity index over productive rearrangements. Here the immuneACCESS table is served through TCRdb, limited to in-frame sequences with V and J called. Missing clones are a known gap in these copies; in checked studies unresolved V genes cover under half, and the rest lacks a known reason. V and J calls and clone size are copied from that table; D and trimming were computed from the DNA. In all, the sample holds 200,000 to 250,000 clones, and around nine tenths of those were seen once. 3% to 3.5% of the sample is in the top ten clones.

The paper as a whole reports these results and caveats: Clinical and demographic metadata were provided uncurated, with the amount varying by source and participant.

Trimming at the junction amounts to 0 bases on V and 4 bases on J, and the germline ends lie 13 bases apart. Per the germline V gene, MGHRA is the CDR1 and YSYEKL is the CDR2. Reading from cysteine to phenylalanine, the CDR3 counts 16 amino acids. Of all the DNA, just the CDR3 is kept, 48 bases in frame from base 1. Turning to this clone: Its antigen remains undetermined. Per-base quality was not reported, and no clone a single base away is much larger than it.

The sequenced material came from peripheral blood. Recombination joined TRBV4-1 with TRBJ1-3, and the D gene may be TRBD1, 5 bases matching. The source is a man in his 60s with acute or convalescent COVID-19. The DNA sequence is as follows: TGCGCCAGCAGCCAAGATGGAGGGGCGGGAGGAAACACCATATATTTT. This encodes CASSQDGGAGGNTIYF.